This T cell receptor beta chain emerged from a study of Graves' ophthalmopathy and Graves' hyperthyroidism. Using RNA transcripts, the TCR beta CDR3 regions were amplified. An opening RT-PCR round employed HTBI primers and preceded a second-round multiplex PCR. TCRdb used MiXCR to reprocess the multiplex PCR reads, holding one entry per CDR3 protein. Of 500,000 to 700,000 distinct CDR3 sequences detected, under 45% appear once; the ten largest clones hold about 4.2%. Trimming left V 9 bases short and J 7 bases short, with 11 bases between. This CDR3 has 11 amino acids. The V gene's germline CDR1 is KGHDR and CDR2 SFDVKD.

The sequence derives from an adult man with Graves' hyperthyroidism. Sequencing input: peripheral blood or thyroid tissue (not recorded which). The chain is built from TRBV24-1 and TRBJ2-5; TRBD2 is a possible D gene (5 bases). CDR3 residues: CATHSGGTQYF. In nucleotides, the CDR3 is TGTGCCACCCATAGTGGAGGGACCCAGTACTTC.